This T cell receptor beta chain comes out of a study of cytomegalovirus exposure and HLA in healthy donors. V was pared by 2 bases and J by 6 bases, with 14 bases between. Germline loops: CDR1 SGHAT, CDR2 FQNNGV. The CDR3 sequence is 14 residues long. The study, taken as a whole, reports: Researchers reported in a later analysis that a missense DCLRE1C variant was tied to TCR beta V- and J-gene trimming.

There were likely unrecorded immune exposures, though donors were nominally healthy when sampled. Turning to this clone: As yet, its antigen is unknown.

In the PCR, 60 Vbeta and 13 Jbeta primers were used. Here immunoSEQ multiplex PCR was the method, and the copy in TCRdb shows in-frame clones only, minus some. Found here are 100,000 to 150,000 clones, roughly 80% of them singletons; the top ten hold more than 3%. The chain combines TRBV11-2 with TRBJ2-7, with D perhaps matching TRBD1 (5 bases). The source material was PBMCs. The origin of this receptor is a man aged 18 to 29 in good health and CMV-seropositive. As DNA, the CDR3 is TGTGCCAGCAGCTTAACAGGTTTCGGGCCCGAGCAGTACTTC. Protein sequence: CASSLTGFGPEQYF.